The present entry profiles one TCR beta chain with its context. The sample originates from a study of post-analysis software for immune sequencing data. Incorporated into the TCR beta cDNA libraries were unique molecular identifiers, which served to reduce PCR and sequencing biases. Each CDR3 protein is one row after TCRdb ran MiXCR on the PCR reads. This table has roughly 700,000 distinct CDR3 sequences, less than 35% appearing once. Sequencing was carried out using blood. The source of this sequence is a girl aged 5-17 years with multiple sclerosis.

CDR3: CASSDSAPGANVLTF. In DNA form, the CDR3 reads TGTGCCAGCAGTGACAGCGCGCCAGGGGCCAACGTCCTGACTTTC. The chain combines TRBV6-4 with TRBJ2-6; D is unresolved. The V end lost 2 bases, the J end lost 4 bases, and 9 bases lay between the germline ends. This CDR3 is 15 amino acids long. Per the germline V gene, CDR1 is MRHNA and CDR2 is SNTAGT.